The 17 T cell receptor beta chains listed next were all sequenced from one sample in a study of T cell changes during pregnancy in multiple sclerosis. The repertoire was sequenced with immunoSEQ multiplex PCR; TCRdb's copy has only in-frame clones and lacks some. Of more than 55,000 clones in the sample, roughly 94% were seen once. The sample consisted of CD8+ T cells from peripheral blood mononuclear cells, taken after pregnancy. The source is a female donor with multiple sclerosis, enrolled in a pregnancy study.

The chain uses TRBV6-1 and TRBJ2-1, with TRBD2 identical over 9 bases. This CDR3 comprises 15 residues. Germline values: CDR1 MNHNS, CDR2 SASEGT. V was pared by 4 bases and J by 6 bases, with 7 bases of the junction left unmatched. The CDR3 here is CASSAWLAGRNEQFF. DNA for the CDR3: TGTGCCAGCAGTGCCTGGCTAGCGGGGCGCAATGAGCAGTTCTTC.

The rearrangement uses TRBV5-1 and TRBJ2-1; 10 positions match TRBD2. CDR1 and CDR2 (germline): SGHRS, YFSETQ. This CDR3 region has 15 residues. J was trimmed by 7 bases and V by 4 bases; bases with no gene match: 8. CDR3 protein: CASSLRLAGANEQFF. The CDR3 region has the DNA TGCGCCAGCAGCCTGAGACTAGCGGGTGCAAATGAGCAGTTCTTC. The full variable domain, completed using reference TRBV5-1 and TRBJ2-1, is KAGVTQTPRYLIKTRGQQVTLSCSPISGHRSVSWYQQTPGQGLQFLFEYFSETQRNKGNFPGRFSGRQFSNSRSEMNVSTLELGDSALYLCASSLRLAGANEQFFGPGTRLTVL.

Comments on this clone: The same CDR3 is also encoded by other DNA sequences in this sample. The rearrangement joins TRBV27 to TRBJ2-7; D is unclear. The CDR3 extends over 13 amino acids. The germline V gene has CDR1 MNHEY and CDR2 SMNVEV (reference sequence). With 0 bases removed from V and 2 bases from J, the gap between germline ends came to 5 bases. CDR3 region: CASSLSAPYEQYF. The CDR3 coding sequence is TGTGCCAGCAGTTTATCTGCGCCCTACGAGCAGTACTTC.

The chain employs TRBV2 and TRBJ1-2; possibly TRBD1 for D (5 bases). This CDR3 spans 14 amino acids. Trimming shortened V by 9 bases and J by 1 base, and 15 bases separated the two germline ends. Germline CDR1 and CDR2: SNHLY and FYNNEI. CDR3 in amino acids: CARSAAGINYGYTF. The CDR3 DNA reads TGTGCCAGATCCGCGGCAGGGATTAACTATGGCTACACCTTC. The entire variable domain, with the rest obtained from reference TRBV2 and TRBJ1-2, is as follows: EPEVTQTPSHQVTQMGQEVILRCVPISNHLYFYWYRQILGQKVEFLVSFYNNEISEKSEIFDDQFSVERPDGSNFTLKIRSTKLEDSAMYFCARSAAGINYGYTFGSGTRLTVV.

The gene calls are TRBV6-1 and TRBJ2-7; 7 bases align to TRBD1. The CDR3 sequence is 13 residues long. CDR1 MNHNS and CDR2 SASEGT come from the germline V gene. V lost 5 bases and J lost 7; bases outside the gene matches: 8. The CDR3 reads CASSLKGAGEQYF. The CDR3 DNA reads as TGTGCCAGCAGTCTGAAGGGGGCTGGGGAGCAGTACTTC.

This chain connects TRBV14 to TRBJ2-7; 14 positions match TRBD2. The V and J ends lost 4 bases and 4 bases, in that order; junction bases with no gene match: 9. The CDR3 runs 17 residues. Per germline, CDR1 SGHDN and CDR2 FVKESK. This chain's CDR3 is CASSPRLAGGLQYEQYF. The CDR3 nucleotides are TGTGCCAGCAGCCCAAGACTAGCGGGAGGGCTCCAGTACGAGCAGTACTTC.

The V and J genes are TRBV6-5 and TRBJ2-7; 8 nucleotides match TRBD2. CDR1 is MNHEY, CDR2 SVGAGI, per germline. The CDR3 consists of 14 residues. Trimming cost V 2 bases and J 3 bases; bases outside gene matches: 3. CDR3 bases: TGTGCCAGCAGTTACGGGACTAGAGGCTACGAGCAGTACTTC. Its translation: CASSYGTRGYEQYF.

The rearrangement uses TRBV5-1 and TRBJ2-3, with TRBD2 as a possible D gene (5 bases). Trimming pared 0 bases from V and 6 bases from J, leaving 5 bases between. Germline CDR1 is SGHRS and CDR2 is YFSETQ. The CDR3 consists of 12 residues. CDR3 sequence: CASSLAGDTQYF. The CDR3 nucleotides read TGCGCCAGCAGCTTGGCGGGGGATACGCAGTATTTT. The variable domain in full, with the rest retrieved from reference TRBV5-1 and TRBJ2-3, is KAGVTQTPRYLIKTRGQQVTLSCSPISGHRSVSWYQQTPGQGLQFLFEYFSETQRNKGNFPGRFSGRQFSNSRSEMNVSTLELGDSALYLCASSLAGDTQYFGPGTRLTVL.

This clone was detected once. This chain uses TRBV9 with TRBJ2-6, with 9 bases identical to TRBD1. Trimming at V came to 0 bases and at J to 10 bases, leaving 20 bases not matched to a gene. This CDR3 comprises 20 residues. Germline V gives CDR1 SGDLS, CDR2 YYNGEE. The CDR3 sequence is CASSVGGTGSPLRGSNVLTF. CDR3 nucleotides: TGTGCCAGCAGCGTAGGGGGGACAGGGAGCCCCCTTAGAGGGTCGAACGTCCTGACTTTC.

The V call is TRBV5-5, the J call TRBJ1-1; 7 bases agree with TRBD1. CDR3 length equals 15 residues. In germline, CDR1 is SGHKS, CDR2 YYEKEE (reference sequence). J gave up 0 bases and V 3 bases, and 5 bases lay outside the gene matches. The CDR3 DNA is TGTGCCAGCAGCTCCCCGACAGGGTTGAACACTGAAGCTTTCTTT. This encodes CASSSPTGLNTEAFF.

The chain carries TRBV7-9 and TRBJ2-7; D gene ambiguous. Deletions cut 5 bases from V and 6 bases from J, with 14 bases between. The length of the CDR3 is 13 residues. Germline assignment: CDR1 SEHNR and CDR2 FQNEAQ (reference sequence). As DNA, the CDR3 is TGTGCCAGCAGCCCCCCGACATTCCCCGAGCAGTACTTC. Residues: CASSPPTFPEQYF.

A single count supports this clone. The CDR3 sequence: CASSEALQGGEEKLFF. CDR3 bases: TGTGCCAGCAGTGAAGCGCTGCAGGGAGGGGAAGAAAAACTGTTTTTT. J is TRBJ1-4 and V is TRBV2, with D perhaps TRBD1 (5 bases). This CDR3 has 16 residues. The germline CDR1 and CDR2 sequences are SNHLY and FYNNEI. V lost 0 bases, J lost 8 bases, and 16 bases lay in between. The full variable domain, in which reference TRBV2 and TRBJ1-4 provide the parts outside the CDR3, is EPEVTQTPSHQVTQMGQEVILRCVPISNHLYFYWYRQILGQKVEFLVSFYNNEISEKSEIFDDQFSVERPDGSNFTLKIRSTKLEDSAMYFCASSEALQGGEEKLFFGSGTQLSVL.

The V gene is TRBV7-9, the J gene TRBJ2-7; weak D call: TRBD2 (5 bases). V was cut by 4 bases and J by 2 bases, with 12 bases left in between. The CDR3 contains 14 residues. Germline CDR1 and CDR2: SEHNR and FQNEAQ (reference sequence). CDR3 bases: TGTGCCAGCAGCTCGGGATCCCCGGCCTACGAGCAGTACTTC. Translation gives CASSSGSPAYEQYF. The whole variable domain, remainder taken from reference TRBV7-9 and TRBJ2-7, is DTGVSQNPRHKITKRGQNVTFRCDPISEHNRLYWYRQTLGQGPEFLTYFQNEAQLEKSRLLSDRFSAERPKGSFSTLEIQRTEQGDSAMYLCASSSGSPAYEQYFGPGTRLTVT.

The rearrangement joins TRBV11-3 to TRBJ2-7; TRBD2 aligns across 10 bases. Looked up from germline, CDR1 is SGHNT and CDR2 is YENEEA. V gave up 5 bases and J gave up 2 bases; unmatched junction bases: 6. The CDR3 is 15 amino acids. CDR3 sequence (DNA): TGTGCCAGCAGCCCGGGACTAGCGCCCCCCTACGAGCAGTACTTC. Its protein product is CASSPGLAPPYEQYF.

The chain employs TRBV5-1 and TRBJ2-1; TRBD1 matches 9 bases. The CDR3 is 17 residues long. The V gene's germline CDR1 is SGHRS and CDR2 YFSETQ. After removal of 2 bases from V and 6 bases from J, the junction contained 12 bases not matched to a gene. DNA of the CDR3: TGCGCCAGCAGCTTATCCGGGACAGGGACGGTAGTCAATGAGCAGTTCTTC. This codes for CASSLSGTGTVVNEQFF.

The table lists this clone with a count of one. The chain couples TRBV4-1 to TRBJ2-7; 7 nucleotides match TRBD2. The CDR3 has 15 amino acids. From germline, CDR1 is MGHRA and CDR2 YSYEKL. J gave up 7 bases and V 2 bases, and 11 bases lay outside the gene matches. CDR3 sequence (DNA): TGCGCCAGCAGCCAATTCCTCCACTGGGGGGGTGAGCAGTACTTC. Amino acid sequence: CASSQFLHWGGEQYF.

The CDR3 DNA is TGTGCCAGCAGCTTAGGACTAGGCACTACCCGCTCCTACGAGCAGTACTTC. It codes for CASSLGLGTTRSYEQYF. The chain carries TRBV7-2 and TRBJ2-7; TRBD2 might be the D (6 bases). Germline CDR1 reads SGHTA; CDR2 reads FQGNSA. CDR3 size: 17 residues. Trimming took 1 base from V and 0 from J, leaving 16 bases between them.